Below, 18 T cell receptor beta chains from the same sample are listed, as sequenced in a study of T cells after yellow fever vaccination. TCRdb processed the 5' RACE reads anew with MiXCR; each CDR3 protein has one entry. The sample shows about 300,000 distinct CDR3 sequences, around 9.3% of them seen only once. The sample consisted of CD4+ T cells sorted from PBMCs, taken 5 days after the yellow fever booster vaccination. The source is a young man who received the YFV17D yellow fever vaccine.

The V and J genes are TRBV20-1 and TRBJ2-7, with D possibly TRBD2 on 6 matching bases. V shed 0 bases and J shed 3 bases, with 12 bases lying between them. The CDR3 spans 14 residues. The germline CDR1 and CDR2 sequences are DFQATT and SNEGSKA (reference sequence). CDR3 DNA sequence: TGCAGTGCTAGAGAGGATGGGAGGAGCTACGAGCAGTACGTC. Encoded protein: CSAREDGRSYEQYV.

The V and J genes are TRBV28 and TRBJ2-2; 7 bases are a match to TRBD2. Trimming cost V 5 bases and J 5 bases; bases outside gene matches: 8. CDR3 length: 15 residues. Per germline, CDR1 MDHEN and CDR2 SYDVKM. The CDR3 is CASSPPQGGTGELFF. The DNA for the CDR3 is TGTGCCAGCAGTCCTCCTCAGGGAGGGACCGGGGAGCTGTTTTTT.

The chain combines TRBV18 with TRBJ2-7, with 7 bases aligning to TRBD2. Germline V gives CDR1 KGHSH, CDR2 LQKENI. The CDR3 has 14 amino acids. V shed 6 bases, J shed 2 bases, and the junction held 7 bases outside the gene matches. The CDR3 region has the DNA TGTGCCAGCTCGGGAGGGATCAAGCCCTACGAGCAGTACGTC. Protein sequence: CASSGGIKPYEQYV.

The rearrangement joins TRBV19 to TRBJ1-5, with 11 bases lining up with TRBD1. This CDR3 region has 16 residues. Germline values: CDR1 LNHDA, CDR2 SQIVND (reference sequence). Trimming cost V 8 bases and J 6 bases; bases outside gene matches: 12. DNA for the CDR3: TGTGCCAGTTGGGACAGGGGGTCCCCCGAGAGTCAGCCCCAGCATTTT. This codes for CASWDRGSPESQPQHF.

The CDR3 is CASSFYLEGTYEQYF. In DNA form, the CDR3 reads TGTGCCAGCAGTTTCTACCTCGAGGGTACCTACGAGCAGTACTTC. The chain is built from TRBV27 and TRBJ2-7; D may be TRBD2 (5 bases). The CDR3 covers 15 residues. V lost 3 bases to trimming and J lost 2 bases, with 14 bases between them. In germline, CDR1 is MNHEY, CDR2 SMNVEV (reference sequence).

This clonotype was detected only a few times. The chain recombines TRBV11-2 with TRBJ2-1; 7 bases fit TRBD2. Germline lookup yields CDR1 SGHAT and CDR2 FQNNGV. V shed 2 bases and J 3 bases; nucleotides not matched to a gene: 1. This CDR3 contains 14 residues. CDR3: CASSLRGDYNEQFF. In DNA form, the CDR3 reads TGTGCCAGCAGCTTACGGGGGGACTACAATGAGCAGTTCTTC.

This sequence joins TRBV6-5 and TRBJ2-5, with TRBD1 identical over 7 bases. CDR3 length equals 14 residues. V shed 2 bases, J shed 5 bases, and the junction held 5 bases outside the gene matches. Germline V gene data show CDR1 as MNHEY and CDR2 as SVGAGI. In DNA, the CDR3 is TGTGCCAGCAGTTACACAGGGGCTAGCGAGACCCAGTACTTC. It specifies CASSYTGASETQYF.

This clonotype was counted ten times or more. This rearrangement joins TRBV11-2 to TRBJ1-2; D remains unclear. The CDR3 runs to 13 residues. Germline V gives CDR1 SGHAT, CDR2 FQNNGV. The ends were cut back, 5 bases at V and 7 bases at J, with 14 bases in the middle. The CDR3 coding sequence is TGTGCCAGCAGCCCCTCCGGTCTATCTGGCTACACCTTC. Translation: CASSPSGLSGYTF.

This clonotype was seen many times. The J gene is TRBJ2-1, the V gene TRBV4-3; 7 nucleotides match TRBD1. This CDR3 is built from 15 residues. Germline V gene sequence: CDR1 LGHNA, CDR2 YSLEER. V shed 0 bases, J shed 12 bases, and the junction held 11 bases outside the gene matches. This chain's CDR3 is CASSQDSGTEVGQFF. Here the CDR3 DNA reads TGCGCCAGCAGCCAAGATTCCGGGACAGAGGTTGGGCAGTTCTTC.

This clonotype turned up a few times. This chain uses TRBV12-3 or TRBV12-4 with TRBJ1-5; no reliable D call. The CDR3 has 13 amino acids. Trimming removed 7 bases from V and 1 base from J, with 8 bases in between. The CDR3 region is CASKLGSNQPQHF. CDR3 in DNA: TGTGCCAGCAAATTGGGGAGCAATCAGCCCCAGCATTTT.

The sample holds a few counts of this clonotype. Written as DNA, the CDR3 is TGTGCCAGCAGCTTAGGATGGGGACAGCGGGATTACGGGGAGCTGTTTTTT. It translates to CASSLGWGQRDYGELFF. The V and J genes are TRBV11-2 and TRBJ2-2, with D possibly called TRBD1 or TRBD2 (7 bases each). V lost 1 base to trimming and J lost 7 bases, with 19 bases between them. This CDR3 comprises 17 residues. Germline CDR1 and CDR2: SGHAT and FQNNGV.

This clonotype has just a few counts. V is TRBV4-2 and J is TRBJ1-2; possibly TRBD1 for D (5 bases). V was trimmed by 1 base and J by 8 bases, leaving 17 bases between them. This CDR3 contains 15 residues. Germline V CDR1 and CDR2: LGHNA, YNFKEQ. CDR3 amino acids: CASSQVRSGPRGYTF. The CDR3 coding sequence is TGTGCCAGCAGCCAAGTCCGATCAGGGCCCCGAGGCTACACCTTC.

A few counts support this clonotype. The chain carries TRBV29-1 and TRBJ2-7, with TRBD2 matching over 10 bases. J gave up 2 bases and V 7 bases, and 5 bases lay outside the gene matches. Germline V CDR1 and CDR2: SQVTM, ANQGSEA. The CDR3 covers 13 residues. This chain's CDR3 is CSASSGGPYEQYF. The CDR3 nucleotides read TGCAGCGCTTCTAGCGGGGGACCCTACGAGCAGTACTTC.

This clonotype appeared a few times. This chain's CDR3 is CASSLEGTSGVSQYF. In nucleotides, the CDR3 is TGTGCCAGCAGCTTAGAGGGGACTAGCGGAGTGTCCCAGTACTTC. V usage is TRBV7-2 and J usage is TRBJ2-5; the match to TRBD2 covers 11 bases. CDR1 and CDR2 from the germline V gene are SGHTA and FQGNSA. With V trimmed by 1 base and J by 9 bases, 7 bases remained unmatched. The CDR3 extends over 15 amino acids.

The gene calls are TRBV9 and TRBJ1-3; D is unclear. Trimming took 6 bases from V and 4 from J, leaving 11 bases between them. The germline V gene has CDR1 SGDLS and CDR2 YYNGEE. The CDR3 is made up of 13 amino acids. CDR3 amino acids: CASKGSGGNTIYF. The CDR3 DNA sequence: TGTGCCAGCAAGGGATCGGGAGGAAACACCATATATTTT.

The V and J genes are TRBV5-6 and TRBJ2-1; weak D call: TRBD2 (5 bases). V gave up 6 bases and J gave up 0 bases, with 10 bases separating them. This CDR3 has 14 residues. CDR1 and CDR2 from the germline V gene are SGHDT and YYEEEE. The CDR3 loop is CASTRGSSYNEQFF. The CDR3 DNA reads TGTGCCAGCACCAGAGGGAGCTCCTACAATGAGCAGTTCTTC.

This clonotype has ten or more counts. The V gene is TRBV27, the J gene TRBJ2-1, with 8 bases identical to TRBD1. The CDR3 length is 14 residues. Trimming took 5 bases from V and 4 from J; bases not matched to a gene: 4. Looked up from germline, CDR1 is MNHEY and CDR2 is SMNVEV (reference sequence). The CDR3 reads CASSPGQVYNEQFF. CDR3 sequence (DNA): TGTGCCAGCAGTCCGGGACAGGTATACAATGAGCAGTTCTTC.

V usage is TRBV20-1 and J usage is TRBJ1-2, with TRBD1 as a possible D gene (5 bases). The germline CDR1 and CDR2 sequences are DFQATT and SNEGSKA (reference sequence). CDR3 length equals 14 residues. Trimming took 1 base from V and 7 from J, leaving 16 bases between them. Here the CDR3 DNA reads TGCAGTGCTAGAGGAATGACAGTGTATGGTGGCTACACCTTC. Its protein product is CSARGMTVYGGYTF.